Presented here are 30 T cell receptor beta chains from one specimen sequenced in a study of vaccination and CD4 T cells after COVID-19. The treatment was: approximately nine-day PBMC culture with coronavirus spike peptide pools or control peptides (ViraFEST assay). CD4+ T cells that had been cultured provided DNA sequenced with the Oncomine TCR Beta short-read assay. TCRdb re-called the PCR reads through MiXCR, storing one row per CDR3 protein. Of 20,000 to 30,000 distinct CDR3 sequences in the sample, about 60% were seen once. For these TCRs, the target antigens are not known. Sequencing used CD4+ T cells from blood, cultured in vitro. The source is a human donor who had recovered from COVID-19.

There are a few counts of this clonotype. The genes are TRBV20-1 and TRBJ2-2; 10 nucleotides agree with TRBD1. Germline assignment: CDR1 DFQATT and CDR2 SNEGSKA (reference sequence). The CDR3 runs 15 residues. Losses at the gene ends were 6 bases for V and 7 bases for J; bases not matched to a gene: 11. The CDR3 nucleotides are TGCAGTGCCAATACCGGGACAGGGGACGTCGGGGAGCTGTTTTTT. As protein: CSANTGTGDVGELFF.

CDR3: CASSLDRRAVFF. The CDR3 coding sequence is TGTGCCAGCAGCTTGGATCGCAGGGCGGTGTTCTTC. The rearrangement uses TRBV11-2 and TRBJ2-1, with TRBD1 as a possible D gene (5 bases). Germline V gene data show CDR1 as SGHAT and CDR2 as FQNNGV. There are 12 residues in the CDR3. Trimming shortened V by 3 bases and J by 15 bases, and 15 bases separated the two germline ends.

Only one count was recorded for this clonotype. The chain combines TRBV4-3 with TRBJ1-3, with 9 bases matching TRBD1. Germline lookup yields CDR1 LGHNA and CDR2 YSLEER. Trimming removed 3 bases from V and 0 bases from J; junction bases left unmatched: 12. This CDR3 has 19 amino acids. This CDR3 is CASSHLGQGHSNSGNTIYF. The DNA for the CDR3 is TGCGCCAGCAGCCACTTGGGACAGGGACACTCGAACTCTGGAAACACCATATATTTT.

This chain joins TRBV20-1 and TRBJ1-1; a weak D match, TRBD1 (6 bases). V was clipped by 2 bases and J by 0 bases, with 10 bases between them. Germline values: CDR1 DFQATT, CDR2 SNEGSKA (reference sequence). The CDR3 runs 14 residues. CDR3 nucleotides: TGCAGTGCTAGAAGAGACAGGATGAACACTGAAGCTTTCTTT. It codes for CSARRDRMNTEAFF.

The chain combines TRBV11-2 with TRBJ2-7; tentatively, D is TRBD1 (6 bases). The CDR3 covers 16 residues. V shed 5 bases and J shed 3 bases, with 20 bases lying between them. Germline assignment: CDR1 SGHAT and CDR2 FQNNGV. CDR3 sequence reads: CASSPAPGVLSYEQYF. DNA of the CDR3: TGTGCCAGCAGCCCCGCCCCAGGGGTCTTGAGCTACGAGCAGTACTTC.

The rearrangement links TRBV20-1 to TRBJ1-1; D unclear. V shed 3 bases and J shed 1 base, with 6 bases lying between them. CDR1 is DFQATT, CDR2 SNEGSKA, per germline (reference sequence). The CDR3 extends over 12 amino acids. The CDR3, as DNA: TGCAGTGCTAGTAAGCAGAACACTGAAGCTTTCTTT. It translates to CSASKQNTEAFF.

The rearrangement joins TRBV19 to TRBJ2-7; D possibly corresponds to TRBD2 (5 bases). The CDR3 is made up of 17 amino acids. Trimming removed 3 bases at V and 7 bases at J, with 25 bases between. Germline CDR1 is LNHDA and CDR2 is SQIVND (reference sequence). CDR3 in amino acids: CASSISHFSAESREQYF. The CDR3 DNA reads TGTGCCAGTAGTATCTCCCACTTTAGCGCGGAGTCGAGGGAGCAGTACTTC.

V and J are TRBV5-4 and TRBJ1-2; tentative D call: TRBD1 (6 bases). CDR1 is SGHNT and CDR2 is YYREEE in the germline V gene (reference sequence). The CDR3 extends over 15 amino acids. V was shortened by 4 bases and J by 6 bases, with 19 bases between the two germline ends. CDR3 nucleotide sequence: TGTGCCAGCAGCACGGGGGGCGCAGGGGCTGATGGCTACACCTTC. Its translation: CASSTGGAGADGYTF.

The CDR3 sequence: CASSEALAGVEQFF. The DNA of the CDR3 is TGTGCCAGCAGTGAAGCTTTGGCGGGAGTGGAGCAGTTCTTC. The gene calls are TRBV25-1 and TRBJ2-1; 7 bases fit TRBD2. With V trimmed by 2 bases and J by 10 bases, 8 bases remained unmatched. The CDR3 sequence is 14 residues long. Germline CDR1 MGHDK, CDR2 SYGVNS. The variable domain in full, completed from reference TRBV25-1 and TRBJ2-1, reads EADIYQTPRYLVIGTGKKITLECSQTMGHDKMYWYQQDPGMELHLIHYSYGVNSTEKGDLSSESTVSRIRTEHFPLTLESARPSHTSQYLCASSEALAGVEQFFGPGTRLTVL.

This clonotype has just a few counts. The chain uses TRBV15 and TRBJ2-1; D may be TRBD2 (6 bases). This CDR3 comprises 16 residues. The V end was cut by 1 base, the J end by 5 bases, with 15 bases between. From germline, CDR1 is LNHNV and CDR2 YYDKDF (reference sequence). CDR3 residues: CATSRVLTGVNNEQFF. CDR3 nucleotides: TGTGCCACCAGCAGAGTCTTGACGGGAGTGAACAATGAGCAGTTCTTC.

This clonotype was seen only once. This chain links TRBV6-5 with TRBJ1-5; tentatively, D is TRBD1 (6 bases). CDR3 length equals 14 residues. CDR1 is MNHEY, CDR2 SVGAGI, per germline. V was trimmed by 4 bases and J by 1 base, leaving 8 bases between them. The CDR3 loop reads CASSLDRSNQPQHF. CDR3 sequence (DNA): TGTGCCAGCAGTTTGGACAGAAGCAATCAGCCCCAGCATTTT.

Here the CDR3 reads CASSIKQGALNQPQHF. In nucleotides, the CDR3 is TGTGCCAGTAGTATCAAACAGGGGGCACTCAATCAGCCCCAGCATTTT. The chain has TRBV19 and TRBJ1-5, with TRBD1 matching 9 bases. With V trimmed by 3 bases and J by 3 bases, 6 bases remained unmatched. Germline lookup yields CDR1 LNHDA and CDR2 SQIVND (reference sequence). The CDR3 consists of 16 residues.

V and J are TRBV6-1 and TRBJ1-2; D not certain. Trimming left V 7 bases short and J 3 bases short, with 9 bases between. The CDR3 length is 12 residues. Germline CDR1 is MNHNS and CDR2 is SASEGT. CDR3 bases: TGTGCCAGCATTATGGGAGACTATGGCTACACCTTC. It specifies CASIMGDYGYTF.

The table lists this clonotype with a few counts. The CDR3 DNA follows: TGTGCCAGCAGTTACGTCAAAAGCAATCAGCCCCAGCATTTT. It specifies CASSYVKSNQPQHF. The chain has TRBV6-2 or TRBV6-3 and TRBJ1-5, with D unclear. Germline values: CDR1 MNHEY, CDR2 SVGEGT. Trimming pared 2 bases from V and 1 base from J, leaving 6 bases between. The CDR3 consists of 14 residues.

This clonotype has just a few counts. The genes are TRBV5-6 and TRBJ2-7; D call uncertain. V was pared by 2 bases and J by 5 bases, with 11 bases between. Germline CDR1 reads SGHDT; CDR2 reads YYEEEE. The CDR3 contains 13 residues. CDR3 region: CASSLGQVDEQYF. In DNA, the CDR3 is TGTGCCAGCAGCTTAGGGCAGGTCGACGAGCAGTACTTC.

The V call is TRBV7-2, the J call TRBJ1-3, with 7 positions matching TRBD1. CDR3 length equals 14 residues. CDR1 is SGHTA and CDR2 is FQGNSA in the germline V gene. The V and J ends lost 6 bases and 2 bases, in that order; junction bases with no gene match: 4. The CDR3 here is CASRRQGAGNTIYF. DNA for the CDR3: TGTGCCAGCAGGCGACAGGGTGCTGGAAACACCATATATTTT.

This sequence joins TRBV29-1 and TRBJ2-7; D remains ambiguous. The CDR3 is 11 amino acids. CDR1 SQVTM and CDR2 ANQGSEA come from the germline V gene. V was cut by 0 bases and J by 4 bases, with 4 bases left in between. CDR3 nucleotides: TGCAGCGTTGAAGATCCGTACGAGCAGTACTTC. Amino acids: CSVEDPYEQYF.

The gene calls are TRBV24-1 and TRBJ2-3; D is ambiguous. Trimming took 3 bases from V and 7 from J, leaving 7 bases between them. The CDR3 totals 12 residues. CDR1 KGHDR and CDR2 SFDVKD come from the germline V gene. The CDR3 region is CATSDSLYTQYF. The CDR3 DNA reads TGTGCCACCAGTGATAGCCTGTATACGCAGTATTTT.

The V and J genes are TRBV28 and TRBJ1-2; D is ambiguous. The CDR3 totals 13 residues. Trimming took off 7 bases at V and 5 bases at J, with 14 bases between the two ends. From germline, CDR1 is MDHEN and CDR2 SYDVKM. CDR3 DNA sequence: TGTGCCAGCATTAAAAGCCCAAGATATGGCTACACCTTC. Translated: CASIKSPRYGYTF.

The rearrangement links TRBV7-6 to TRBJ2-2; tentatively, D is TRBD1 (5 bases). The CDR3 has 13 residues. Germline V lookup: CDR1 SGHVS, CDR2 FNYEAQ. The V gene lost 5 bases and the J gene lost 6 bases, with 10 bases spanning the gap. The CDR3: CASSPSRAGELFF. CDR3 nucleotide sequence: TGTGCCAGCAGCCCCTCCAGGGCCGGGGAGCTGTTTTTT. Looking up the rest from reference TRBV7-6 and TRBJ2-2 gives the full variable domain: GAGVSQSPRYKVTKRGQDVALRCDPISGHVSLYWYRQALGQGPEFLTYFNYEAQQDKSGLPNDRFSAERPEGSISTLTIQRTEQRDSAMYRCASSPSRAGELFFGEGSRLTVL.

The chain has TRBV27 and TRBJ1-2, with 11 bases lining up with TRBD1. Losses at the gene ends were 2 bases for V and 2 bases for J; bases not matched to a gene: 7. Germline CDR1 MNHEY, CDR2 SMNVEV (reference sequence). This CDR3 comprises 17 residues. This CDR3 is CASSLRRDRGGNYGYTF. The CDR3 DNA sequence: TGTGCCAGCAGTTTAAGAAGGGACAGGGGGGGAAACTATGGCTACACCTTC.

This clonotype has only a few counts. The rearrangement links TRBV20-1 to TRBJ1-5; the D gene is possibly TRBD1 (6 bases). The V gene lost 5 bases and the J gene lost 1 base, with 15 bases spanning the gap. Germline CDR1 DFQATT, CDR2 SNEGSKA (reference sequence). This CDR3 has 15 amino acids. The CDR3 here is CSALGRGASNQPQHF. CDR3 nucleotide sequence: TGCAGTGCTTTGGGTCGGGGGGCGAGCAATCAGCCCCAGCATTTT.

This clonotype was counted a few times. The rearrangement links TRBV24-1 to TRBJ2-5; 8 bases fit TRBD1. V gave up 7 bases and J gave up 4 bases; unmatched junction bases: 13. The CDR3 contains 16 residues. Germline CDR1 and CDR2: KGHDR and SFDVKD. The CDR3 loop is CATSVGTGTGRETQYF. The CDR3 coding sequence is TGTGCCACCAGCGTTGGGACCGGGACAGGTCGAGAGACCCAGTACTTC.

The CDR3 DNA is TGTGCCAGCAGTCCCGGGACAGGGGGGTATGGCTACACCTTC. This codes for CASSPGTGGYGYTF. The V gene is TRBV12-3 or TRBV12-4, the J gene TRBJ1-2; 11 bases are shared with TRBD1. The CDR3 length is 14 residues. With V trimmed by 5 bases and J by 5 bases, 4 bases remained unmatched.

In nucleotides, the CDR3 is TGCAGTGCTAGAGATCGTCGGGGGAGTGTAAACACCGGGGAGCTGTTTTTT. Protein product: CSARDRRGSVNTGELFF. The chain employs TRBV20-1 and TRBJ2-2, with TRBD2 as a possible D gene (6 bases). CDR1 is DFQATT, CDR2 SNEGSKA, per germline (reference sequence). The CDR3 extends over 17 amino acids. Trimming shortened V by 0 bases and J by 2 bases, and 16 bases separated the two germline ends.

V usage is TRBV11-1 and J usage is TRBJ2-5; 9 nucleotides align to TRBD1. Germline CDR1 is SGHAT and CDR2 is FQDESV (reference sequence). Unmatched junction bases numbered 7, after V lost 5 bases and J lost 6 bases. The CDR3 extends over 14 amino acids. The CDR3 region is CASSPNRGQKTQYF. The CDR3 nucleotides are TGTGCCAGCAGCCCTAACAGGGGGCAAAAGACCCAGTACTTC.

The V call is TRBV11-3, the J call TRBJ2-5; D is undetermined. V was clipped by 0 bases and J by 1 base, with 0 bases between them. Germline V gene lookup returns CDR1 SGHNT and CDR2 YENEEA. The CDR3 sequence is 12 residues long. The CDR3 DNA sequence: TGTGCCAGCAGCTTAGACCAAGAGACCCAGTACTTC. Protein product: CASSLDQETQYF.

The rearrangement links TRBV7-6 to TRBJ1-6, with D maybe TRBD1 (5 bases). V lost 1 base, J lost 4 bases, and 8 bases lay in between. Germline CDR1 is SGHVS and CDR2 is FNYEAQ. This CDR3 has 15 amino acids. CDR3 sequence: CASSLGGGYNSPLHF. The CDR3 DNA follows: TGTGCCAGCAGCTTAGGGGGGGGGTATAATTCACCCCTCCACTTT.

This rearrangement joins TRBV6-1 to TRBJ2-1; TRBD2 matches 11 bases. V shed 2 bases and J 4 bases; nucleotides not matched to a gene: 10. The germline gives CDR1 MNHNS, CDR2 SASEGT. The CDR3 is 18 amino acids. The DNA for the CDR3 is TGTGCCAGCAGTGAACGGAAAAATAGCGGGAGGGGGTACAATGAGCAGTTCTTC. Its protein is CASSERKNSGRGYNEQFF.

The rearrangement joins TRBV4-2 to TRBJ1-1; maybe TRBD1 (5 bases). Germline V gives CDR1 LGHNA, CDR2 YNFKEQ. The length of the CDR3 is 15 residues. Deletions cut 7 bases from V and 6 bases from J, with 21 bases between. The CDR3 loop reads CASTLTQAGIAEAFF. DNA of the CDR3: TGTGCCAGCACCCTCACCCAGGCAGGGATCGCTGAAGCTTTCTTT.